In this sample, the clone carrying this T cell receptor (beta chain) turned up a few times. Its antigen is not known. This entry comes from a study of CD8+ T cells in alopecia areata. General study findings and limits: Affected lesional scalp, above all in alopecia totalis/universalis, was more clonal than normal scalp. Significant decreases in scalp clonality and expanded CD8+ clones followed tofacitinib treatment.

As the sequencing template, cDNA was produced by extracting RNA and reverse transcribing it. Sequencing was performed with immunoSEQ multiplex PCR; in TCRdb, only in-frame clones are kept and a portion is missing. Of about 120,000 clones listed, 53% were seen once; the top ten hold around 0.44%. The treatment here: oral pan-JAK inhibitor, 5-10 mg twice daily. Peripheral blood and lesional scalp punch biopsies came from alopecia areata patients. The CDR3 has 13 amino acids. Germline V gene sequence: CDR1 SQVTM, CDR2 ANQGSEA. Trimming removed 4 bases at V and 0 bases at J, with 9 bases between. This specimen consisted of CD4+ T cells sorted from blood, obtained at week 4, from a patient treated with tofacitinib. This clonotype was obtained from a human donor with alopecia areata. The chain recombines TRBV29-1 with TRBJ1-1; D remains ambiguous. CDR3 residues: CSVVRRMNTEAFF. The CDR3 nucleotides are TGCAGCGTTGTGCGTAGAATGAACACTGAAGCTTTCTTT.